This T cell receptor (beta chain) is from a study of response to subunit inactivated influenza vaccine. Study-wide results and limits: Researchers suggested that each seasonal influenza vaccination recruits few new T cells.

This clonotype appeared a few times. Its antigen remains unidentified. TCRdb ran MiXCR on the RT-PCR reads and lists one entry per CDR3 protein. The sample lists just under 550,000 distinct CDR3 sequences, around 25% occurring once. V was pared by 5 bases and J by 8 bases, with 16 bases between. This CDR3 is 14 amino acids long. CDR1 is MNHEY and CDR2 is SMNVEV in the germline V gene (reference sequence). The sample was also reused in another study, on T cells expressing NK-cell markers. That work contributes: For TCR beta, cDNA was produced by 5'RACE template switching with UMIs. Of CD8+ T cells, 1.0-7.0% belonged to dominant NKG2C+ clonotypes in five to seven donors. Whether expanded NKG2C+ T cell clones were HCMV-specific remained unclear.

The sample here was CD4+ T cells sorted from PBMCs, taken less than 13 days after vaccination. The sequence was obtained from a man between 45 and 60 years old who received an inactivated influenza vaccine. The rearrangement links TRBV27 to TRBJ1-5, with D possibly TRBD1 on 6 matching bases. The CDR3 spells CASSPKFRTEPQHF. CDR3 DNA: TGTGCCAGCAGTCCGAAATTCCGGACAGAGCCCCAGCATTTT.